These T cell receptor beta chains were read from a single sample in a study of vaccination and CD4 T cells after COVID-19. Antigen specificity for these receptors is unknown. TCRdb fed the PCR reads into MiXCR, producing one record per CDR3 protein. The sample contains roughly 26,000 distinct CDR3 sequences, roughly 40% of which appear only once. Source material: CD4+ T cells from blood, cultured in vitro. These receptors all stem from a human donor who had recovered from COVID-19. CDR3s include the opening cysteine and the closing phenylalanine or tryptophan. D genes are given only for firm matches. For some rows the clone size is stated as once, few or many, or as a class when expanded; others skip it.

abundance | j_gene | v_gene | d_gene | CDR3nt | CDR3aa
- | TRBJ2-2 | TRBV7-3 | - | TGTGCCAGCAGCGTAGACGGAAACACCGGGGAGCTGTTTTTT | CASSVDGNTGELFF
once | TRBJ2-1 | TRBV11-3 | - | TGTGCCAGCAGCAGAGGGCACCAAAGGGGGTTCGGCGGCCACAATGAGCAGTTCTTC | CASSRGHQRGFGGHNEQFF
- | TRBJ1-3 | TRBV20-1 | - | TGCAGTGCTAGAGATAATCTGGGCAGGATTGGAAACACCATATATTTT | CSARDNLGRIGNTIYF
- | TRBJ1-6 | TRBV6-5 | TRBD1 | TGTGCCAGCAGTTTGGACAGGGGAAATTCACCCCTCCACTTT | CASSLDRGNSPLHF
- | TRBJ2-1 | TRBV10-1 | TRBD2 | TGCGCCAGCAGACTAGCGGGGTCCCATAGGGGTGAGCAGTTCTTC | CASRLAGSHRGEQFF
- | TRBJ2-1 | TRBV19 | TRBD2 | TGTGCCAGTAGTATTCAAGCGGGAGTTCACAATGAGCAGTTCTTC | CASSIQAGVHNEQFF
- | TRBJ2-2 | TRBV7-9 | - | TGTGCCAGCCGACCCGTCGGTAATGCGAACACCGGGGAGCTGTTTTTT | CASRPVGNANTGELFF
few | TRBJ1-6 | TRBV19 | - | TGTGCCAGTAACCCCAGTGATTCCTATAATTCACCCCTCCACTTT | CASNPSDSYNSPLHF
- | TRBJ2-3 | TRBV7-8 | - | TGTGCCAGCAGCCGTGGGGCCTCCACAGATACGCAGTATTTT | CASSRGASTDTQYF
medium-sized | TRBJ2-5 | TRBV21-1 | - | TGTGCCAGCAGTCCCTGGGACACCGACAGGGAAGAGACCCAGTACTTC | CASSPWDTDREETQYF
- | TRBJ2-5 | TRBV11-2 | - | TGTGCCAGCAGCTTAGCGGGGGCTGAGACCCAGTACTTC | CASSLAGAETQYF
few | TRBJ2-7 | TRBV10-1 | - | TGCGCCAGCAGTGAGGACAGATACTACGAGCAGTACTTC | CASSEDRYYEQYF
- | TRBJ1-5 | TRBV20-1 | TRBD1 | TGCAGTGCTAGAGTCGGTGGGACAGCGATCCAGCATTTT | CSARVGGTAIQHF
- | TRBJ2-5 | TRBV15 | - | TGTGCCACCAGCAGAGATTACCAAGAGACCCAGTACTTC | CATSRDYQETQYF
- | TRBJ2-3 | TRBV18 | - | TGTGCCAGCACGCGAGATCTGACTAGAGGAGAACGCACGCAGTATTTT | CASTRDLTRGERTQYF
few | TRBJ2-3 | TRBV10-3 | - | TGTGCCATCAGTGACGGCTCTAGGGCAGATACGCAGTATTTT | CAISDGSRADTQYF
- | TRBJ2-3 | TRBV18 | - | TGTGCCAGCTCACAAGGCGGAGATACGCAGTATTTT | CASSQGGDTQYF
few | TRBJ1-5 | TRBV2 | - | TGTGCCAGCAGTGAAGGTGGTTCGGCGGGGCAGCCCCAGCATTTT | CASSEGGSAGQPQHF
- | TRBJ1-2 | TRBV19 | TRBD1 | TGTGCCAGTAGTCCTCAGGACAGGGGGCGGAATGGCTACACCTTC | CASSPQDRGRNGYTF
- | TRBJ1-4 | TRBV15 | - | TGTGCCACCAGCAGAAACGAACCGAGGAATGAAAAACTGTTTTTT | CATSRNEPRNEKLFF
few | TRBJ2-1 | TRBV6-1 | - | TGTGCCAGCAGTCCCCGAAGTAGCGGAACCAACATTGAGCAGTTCTTC | CASSPRSSGTNIEQFF
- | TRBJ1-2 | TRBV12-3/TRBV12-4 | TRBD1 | TGTGCCAGCAGCGGGGGACAGGGGTGGTATAGTGGCTACACCTTC | CASSGGQGWYSGYTF
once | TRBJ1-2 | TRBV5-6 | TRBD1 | TGTGCCAGCAGCTTGCGGGGACAGCTTGTAGGCTATGGCTACACCTTC | CASSLRGQLVGYGYTF
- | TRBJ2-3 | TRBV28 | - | TGTGCCAGCAGCTCTGGGACAGATACGCAGTATTTT | CASSSGTDTQYF
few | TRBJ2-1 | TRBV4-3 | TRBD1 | TGCGCCAGCAGCCAAGAACCCCCACAGGGGATCGGCTCCTACAATGAGCAGTTCTTC | CASSQEPPQGIGSYNEQFF
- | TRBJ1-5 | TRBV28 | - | TGTGCCAGCAGTCCCCGCCTCGGGCGAAATAGCAATCAGCCCCAGCATTTT | CASSPRLGRNSNQPQHF
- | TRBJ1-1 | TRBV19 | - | TGTGCCAGTAGTATTGCCCTCATGAACACTGAAGCTTTCTTT | CASSIALMNTEAFF
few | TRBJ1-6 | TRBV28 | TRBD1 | TGTGCCAGCAGTCGGGACAGCTACTATAATTCACCCCTCCACTTT | CASSRDSYYNSPLHF
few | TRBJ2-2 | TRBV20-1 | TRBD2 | TGCAGTGCCGTAAGGGCTAGCGGGAGGGACGGGGAGCTGTTTTTT | CSAVRASGRDGELFF
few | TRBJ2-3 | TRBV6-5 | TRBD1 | TGTGCCAGCAGTACTCGGACAGGGGCAGATACGCAGTATTTT | CASSTRTGADTQYF
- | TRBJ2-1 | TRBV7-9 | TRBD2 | TGTGCCAGCAGGGGGGGGACTGGGGTTGTCAATGAGCAGTTCTTC | CASRGGTGVVNEQFF
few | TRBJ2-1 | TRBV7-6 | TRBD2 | TGTGCCAGCAGCTCGCCGGGACTAGCGGGGGGGTACAATGAGCAGTTCTTC | CASSSPGLAGGYNEQFF
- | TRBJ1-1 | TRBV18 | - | TGTGCCAGCTCACCTCAGGGTGAAGCTTTCTTT | CASSPQGEAFF